This entry lists 14 T cell receptor beta chains sequenced from one sample in a study of blood T cells in healthy people across ages. A sample-barcoded 5' primer and a J-beta primer mix were used in a second PCR of roughly 6 to 11 cycles. Each CDR3 protein is one row after TCRdb ran MiXCR on the 5' RACE reads. Of 780,000 or so distinct CDR3 sequences listed, roughly 50% were seen once; the top ten hold roughly 26%. Sequencing input: blood. The source of these receptors is a man aged 40-50 years in good health.

The chain employs TRBV20-1 and TRBJ2-7; weak D call: TRBD1 (6 bases). This CDR3 is 15 amino acids long. Germline V CDR1 and CDR2: DFQATT, SNEGSKA (reference sequence). Trimming shortened V by 1 base and J by 3 bases, and 16 bases separated the two germline ends. CDR3 protein: CSARGYDRSYYEQYF. The CDR3, as DNA: TGCAGTGCTAGAGGATATGACAGGAGCTACTACGAGCAGTACTTC.

In this sample, this clonotype turned up a few times. V usage is TRBV7-8 and J usage is TRBJ2-3; TRBD2 matches 7 bases. CDR3 size: 16 residues. Germline V gene sequence: CDR1 SGHVS, CDR2 FQNEAQ. V dropped 1 base and J dropped 2; count of bases not matched to a gene: 6. The CDR3 loop reads CASSLVRRGNTDTQYF. For the CDR3, the DNA is TGTGCCAGCAGCTTAGTGCGGCGGGGGAACACAGATACGCAGTATTTT.

The chain has TRBV7-2 and TRBJ1-5; D remains unclear. The V and J ends lost 1 base and 3 bases respectively, with 7 bases between them. Per the germline V gene, CDR1 is SGHTA and CDR2 is FQGNSA. The CDR3 sequence is 14 residues long. CDR3 DNA sequence: TGTGCCAGCAGCTTAGTCCTTGCCAATCAGCCCCAGCATTTT. This encodes CASSLVLANQPQHF.

CDR3 protein: CASSSGSLLVTEAFF. The CDR3 region has the DNA TGTGCCAGCAGCTCGGGGAGCTTGCTTGTCACTGAAGCTTTCTTT. This chain uses TRBV7-9 with TRBJ1-1, with D unclear. Trimming stripped 4 bases from V and 4 bases from J, with 16 bases between. CDR1 and CDR2 from the germline V gene are SEHNR and FQNEAQ (reference sequence). CDR3 length equals 15 residues.

The chain couples TRBV20-1 to TRBJ2-7, with D hard to call. The CDR3 has 14 amino acids. Germline V gene data show CDR1 as DFQATT and CDR2 as SNEGSKA (reference sequence). V shed 1 base and J shed 2 bases, with 12 bases lying between them. CDR3 in DNA: TGCAGTGCTAGAGTTTCTGCCAACCCCTACGAGCAGTACTTC. It is translated as CSARVSANPYEQYF.

V usage is TRBV6-5 and J usage is TRBJ1-2; D remains unclear. The V end lost 2 bases, the J end lost 2 bases, and 15 bases lay between the germline ends. The CDR3 covers 16 residues. Germline V gene sequence: CDR1 MNHEY, CDR2 SVGAGI. In DNA, the CDR3 is TGTGCCAGCAGTTACAAGTTGGCCGGGGAAAACTATGGCTACACCTTC. Translating it yields CASSYKLAGENYGYTF.

This clonotype has more than one count but fewer than ten. The chain joins TRBV7-9 to TRBJ2-7; TRBD1 matches 10 bases. Germline CDR1 SEHNR, CDR2 FQNEAQ (reference sequence). Losses at the gene ends were 5 bases for V and 5 bases for J; bases not matched to a gene: 9. This CDR3 contains 15 residues. The CDR3 sequence: CASSPTGTGVHEQYF. The CDR3 bases are TGTGCCAGCAGCCCTACCGGGACAGGGGTCCACGAGCAGTACTTC.

This clonotype was seen a few times. The chain links TRBV7-2 to TRBJ1-5, with D maybe TRBD1 (6 bases). Trimming shortened V by 2 bases and J by 8 bases, and 16 bases separated the two germline ends. This CDR3 comprises 15 residues. Germline V gene lookup returns CDR1 SGHTA and CDR2 FQGNSA. CDR3 coding DNA: TGTGCCAGCAGCTTAACTTCAGGGGCGGGGGAGCCCCAGCATTTT. As protein: CASSLTSGAGEPQHF.

This chain joins TRBV29-1 and TRBJ2-3, with D possibly being TRBD2 (5 bases). The CDR3 totals 15 residues. Per germline, CDR1 SQVTM and CDR2 ANQGSEA. The DNA for the CDR3 is TGCGGCGCCCCCCGGACTTATCAAGGCACAGATACGCAGTATTTT. Its translation is CGAPRTYQGTDTQYF.

The chain uses TRBV7-9 and TRBJ2-1; D is unresolved. V dropped 5 bases and J dropped 6 bases, with 14 bases sitting between them. Germline lookup yields CDR1 SEHNR and CDR2 FQNEAQ (reference sequence). This CDR3 region has 14 residues. CDR3 region: CASSSTEGSNEQFF. CDR3 DNA sequence: TGTGCCAGCAGCAGTACAGAAGGGTCCAATGAGCAGTTCTTC.

This chain links TRBV7-9 with TRBJ1-1, with 10 bases fitting TRBD1. Germline trimming cut 1 base from V and 12 bases from J; bases unmatched to any gene: 11. Germline V lookup: CDR1 SEHNR, CDR2 FQNEAQ (reference sequence). This CDR3 is built from 15 residues. The CDR3 here is CASSLGGQGVRRTFF. The DNA of the CDR3 is TGTGCCAGCAGCTTAGGAGGACAGGGGGTAAGAAGGACTTTCTTT.

This clonotype was detected a few times. The rearrangement joins TRBV7-9 to TRBJ1-5; 7 bases align to TRBD1. Germline values: CDR1 SEHNR, CDR2 FQNEAQ (reference sequence). With V trimmed by 6 bases and J by 4 bases, 6 bases remained unmatched. The CDR3 is made up of 14 amino acids. CDR3 DNA sequence: TGTGCCAGCAGTGCGGGACAGCCTAATCAGCCCCAGCATTTT. As protein: CASSAGQPNQPQHF.

V usage is TRBV29-1 and J usage is TRBJ2-7; a weak D match, TRBD2 (6 bases). Trimming shortened V by 2 bases and J by 4 bases, and 33 bases separated the two germline ends. Germline V gene sequence: CDR1 SQVTM, CDR2 ANQGSEA. This CDR3 region has 20 residues. The chain's CDR3 is CSVEMAGQDRKGLPRYEQYF. In nucleotides, the CDR3 is TGCAGCGTTGAAATGGCTGGGCAGGACCGAAAGGGACTCCCACGGTACGAGCAGTACTTC.

The rearrangement uses TRBV6-2 or TRBV6-3 and TRBJ2-1, with 7 bases that match TRBD1. The CDR3 length is 17 residues. Germline trimming cut 0 bases from V and 4 bases from J; bases unmatched to any gene: 9. From germline, CDR1 is MNHEY and CDR2 SVGEGT. In DNA form, the CDR3 reads TGTGCCAGCAGTTACTCGACAGTAACAGGGGTATACAATGAGCAGTTCTTC. This encodes CASSYSTVTGVYNEQFF.